These 6 T cell receptor beta chains originate from one sample sequenced in a study of blood T cell repertoires in COVID-19. Assay used: immunoSEQ multiplex PCR; TCRdb lists only in-frame clones, some missing. The sample carries roughly 380,000 clones, roughly 77% recorded once. The sample taken for sequencing was peripheral blood. These receptors were collected from a human donor with acute or convalescent COVID-19. The donor label of this sample is uncertain.

The chain links TRBV6-5 to TRBJ1-2; D not certain. Looked up from germline, CDR1 is MNHEY and CDR2 is SVGAGI. This CDR3 has 13 residues. Trimming cost V 8 bases and J 0 bases, with 10 bases left between them. The CDR3 coding sequence is TGTGCCAGCGGTAAGAGGACTAACTATGGCTACACCTTC. Amino acid sequence: CASGKRTNYGYTF.

The chain combines TRBV5-8 with TRBJ2-7; D is possibly TRBD2 (5 bases). Trimming removed 4 bases at V and 6 bases at J, with 11 bases between. Looked up from germline, CDR1 is SGHTS and CDR2 is YDEGEE. The CDR3 consists of 12 residues. This chain's CDR3 is CASSATRIEQYF. The CDR3 region has the DNA TGTGCCAGCAGCGCTACTAGGATCGAGCAGTACTTC.

The chain recombines TRBV5-6 with TRBJ1-4; possibly TRBD1 for D (5 bases). The V and J ends lost 2 bases and 0 bases respectively, with 11 bases between them. CDR1 and CDR2 from the germline V gene are SGHDT and YYEEEE. CDR3 length: 16 residues. CDR3 sequence reads: CASSLLQGTTNEKLFF. CDR3 DNA sequence: TGTGCCAGCAGCTTACTCCAGGGTACAACTAATGAAAAACTGTTTTTT.

CDR3 loop: CASRPDRALSGGTNEKLFF. Here the CDR3 DNA reads TGCGCCAGCAGACCTGACAGGGCCCTCTCTGGGGGAACTAATGAAAAACTGTTTTTT. The chain has TRBV5-1 and TRBJ1-4; 7 positions match TRBD1. This CDR3 has 19 residues. The junction had 17 bases not matched to a gene; V was cut back by 5 bases and J by 1 base. CDR1 SGHRS and CDR2 YFSETQ come from the germline V gene.

This clone was picked up a small number of times. V and J are TRBV7-8 and TRBJ1-2; 9 bases match TRBD1. Germline CDR1 is SGHVS and CDR2 is FQNEAQ. The CDR3 is made up of 17 amino acids. After removal of 4 bases from V and 2 bases from J, the junction contained 11 bases not matched to a gene. CDR3 sequence (DNA): TGTGCCAGCAGCTCCTGGGCCAGAGGGACAGGGAACTATGGCTACACCTTC. The encoded protein is CASSSWARGTGNYGYTF.

The chain joins TRBV6-5 to TRBJ2-2; TRBD2 matches 8 bases. Trimming removed 6 bases from V and 7 bases from J; junction bases left unmatched: 7. Germline V gene lookup returns CDR1 MNHEY and CDR2 SVGAGI. This CDR3 is built from 14 residues. The CDR3 sequence is CASRGLGLSGELFF. The CDR3 DNA sequence: TGTGCCAGCAGGGGACTAGGACTTAGCGGGGAGCTGTTTTTT.